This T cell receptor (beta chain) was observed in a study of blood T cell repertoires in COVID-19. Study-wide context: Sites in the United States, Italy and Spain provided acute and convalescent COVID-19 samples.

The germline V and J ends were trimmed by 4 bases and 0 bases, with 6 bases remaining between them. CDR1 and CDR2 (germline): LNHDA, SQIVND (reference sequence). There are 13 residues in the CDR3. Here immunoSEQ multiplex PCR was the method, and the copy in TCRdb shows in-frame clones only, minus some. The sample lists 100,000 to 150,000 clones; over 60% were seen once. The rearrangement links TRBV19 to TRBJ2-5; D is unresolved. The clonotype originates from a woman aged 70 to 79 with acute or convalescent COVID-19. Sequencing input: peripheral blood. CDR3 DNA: TGTGCCAGTAGTAACGGGTACCAAGAGACCCAGTACTTC. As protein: CASSNGYQETQYF. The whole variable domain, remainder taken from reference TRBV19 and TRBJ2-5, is DGGITQSPKYLFRKEGQNVTLSCEQNLNHDAMYWYRQDPGQGLRLIYYSQIVNDFQKGDIAEGYSVSREKKESFPLTVTSAQKNPTAFYLCASSNGYQETQYFGPGTRLLVL.